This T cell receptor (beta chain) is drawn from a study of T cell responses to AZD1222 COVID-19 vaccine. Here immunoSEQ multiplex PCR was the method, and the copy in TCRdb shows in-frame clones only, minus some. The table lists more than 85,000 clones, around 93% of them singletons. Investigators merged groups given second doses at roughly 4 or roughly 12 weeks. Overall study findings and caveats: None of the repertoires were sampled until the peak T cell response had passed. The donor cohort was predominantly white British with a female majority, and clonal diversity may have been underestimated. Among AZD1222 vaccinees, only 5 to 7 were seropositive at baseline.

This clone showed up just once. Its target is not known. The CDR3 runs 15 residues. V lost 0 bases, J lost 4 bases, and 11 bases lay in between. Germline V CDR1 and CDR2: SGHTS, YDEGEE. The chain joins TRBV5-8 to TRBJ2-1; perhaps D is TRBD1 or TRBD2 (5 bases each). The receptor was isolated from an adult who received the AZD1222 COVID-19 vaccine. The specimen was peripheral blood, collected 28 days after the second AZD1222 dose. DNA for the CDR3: TGTGCCAGCAGCTTGGTAGGGACCCCATACAATGAGCAGTTCTTC. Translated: CASSLVGTPYNEQFF.